Only a few counts were recorded for the clone carrying this T cell receptor beta chain. Its cognate antigen is unknown. TCRdb redid the calling of the 5' RACE reads with MiXCR, one entry per CDR3 protein. This sample has hundreds of thousands of distinct CDR3 sequences, with 20% to 25% found just once. The sample originates from a study of T-cell memory formation after mild COVID-19. Study-wide findings and caveats: Pre-infection memory harbored some responding clones, suggesting cross-reactive memory joined. Clones that got smaller from day 15 to 85 had even CD4/CD8, while clones growing later tipped toward CD4+. Second-wave clones peaking on day 37 lacked confirmed SARS-CoV-2 specificity.

The material sequenced was PBMCs or a T cell subset sorted from them (not recorded which). The source of this sequence is an adult woman who had mild COVID-19 (a few samples of this study predate the infection). Cell type and time point are not known.

The CDR3 coding sequence is TGCGCCAGCAGCTCCGCTAGCGGGGGGGGTAATGAGCAGTTCTTC. Its protein is CASSSASGGGNEQFF. The J gene is TRBJ2-1, the V gene TRBV5-1; 12 nucleotides match TRBD2. The CDR3 totals 15 residues. With V trimmed by 3 bases and J by 7 bases, 5 bases remained unmatched. Germline V gene lookup returns CDR1 SGHRS and CDR2 YFSETQ.